This T cell receptor beta chain was sequenced for a study of PD-1 blockade in classical Hodgkin lymphoma. Whole-study results and caveats: Compared with baseline, CD4+ but not CD8+ TCR diversity had risen significantly by C4D1.

Note on this clone: Its antigen is unknown.

Autologous stem cell transplantation was followed by relapse in every patient, and brentuximab vedotin exposure varied. Progressive disease, partial response or complete response was each patient's best response. The table came from immunoSEQ multiplex PCR; TCRdb's copy has only in-frame clones and leaves some out. The sample consists of some 100,000 clones, around 88% of them appearing once. CDR3 length equals 14 residues. Germline V CDR1 and CDR2: SGHNT, YYREEE (reference sequence). The V end was cut by 1 base, the J end by 4 bases, with 11 bases between. The TCR was taken from a human donor with classical Hodgkin lymphoma. The chain recombines TRBV5-4 with TRBJ1-2; maybe TRBD1 (6 bases). The sequenced sample was peripheral blood mononuclear cells (PBMCs), obtained before the second cycle of nivolumab. The CDR3 nucleotides read TGTGCCAGCAGCTTGACGGACAGCAGCTATGGCTACACCTTC. As protein: CASSLTDSSYGYTF.